This is a list of T cell receptor beta chains from one sample in a study of T cell responses to AZD1222 COVID-19 vaccine. Sequencing was performed with immunoSEQ multiplex PCR; in TCRdb, only in-frame clones are kept and a portion is missing. Among approximately 200,000 clones, 85% to 95% were seen once, and the ten largest hold 0.95% to 1.1%. The sequencing here drew on peripheral blood, taken 28 days after the second AZD1222 dose. The receptors stem from an adult who received the AZD1222 COVID-19 vaccine. CDR3s include the opening cysteine and the closing phenylalanine or tryptophan. The order of the fields is CDR3 DNA, CDR3 protein, V gene, J gene, D gene, clone size. A D gene is named only where the DNA matches it firmly. For some rows the clone size is stated as once, few or many, or as a class when expanded; others skip it.

CDR3 DNA: TGTGCCAGCAGACCGATGATTAGCAATCAGCCCCAGCATTTT; CDR3 protein: CASRPMISNQPQHF; V gene: TRBV6-5; J gene: TRBJ1-5; D gene: -; clone size: -
CDR3 DNA: TGTGCCAGCTCACCACGGGGCGTCGACACTGAAGCTTTCTTT; CDR3 protein: CASSPRGVDTEAFF; V gene: TRBV18; J gene: TRBJ1-1; D gene: -; clone size: once
CDR3 DNA: TGTGCTCTGGCCCCTCAGGGGCGGACGACCGGGGAGCTGTTTTTT; CDR3 protein: CALAPQGRTTGELFF; V gene: TRBV6-6; J gene: TRBJ2-2; D gene: -; clone size: -
CDR3 DNA: TGCGCCAGCAGCTTGGGCGGGACACAAACCCAAGAGACCCAGTACTTC; CDR3 protein: CASSLGGTQTQETQYF; V gene: TRBV5-1; J gene: TRBJ2-5; D gene: -; clone size: once
CDR3 DNA: TGTGCCAGCAGCCGGGACCTGGGTTCACCCCTCCACTTT; CDR3 protein: CASSRDLGSPLHF; V gene: TRBV5-4; J gene: TRBJ1-6; D gene: -; clone size: few
CDR3 DNA: TGTGCCAGCAGCTTGGGCCTAGCGGTTATCAGTGAGCAGTTCTTC; CDR3 protein: CASSLGLAVISEQFF; V gene: TRBV5-4; J gene: TRBJ2-1; D gene: TRBD2; clone size: -
CDR3 DNA: TGCAGCGTGTCCGGGACAGGGGGCTACGAGCAGTACTTC; CDR3 protein: CSVSGTGGYEQYF; V gene: TRBV29-1; J gene: TRBJ2-7; D gene: TRBD1; clone size: -
CDR3 DNA: TGTGCCATAAACGAGGGGGGGCTCGAGACCCAGTACTTC; CDR3 protein: CAINEGGLETQYF; V gene: TRBV10-3; J gene: TRBJ2-5; D gene: -; clone size: once
CDR3 DNA: TGTGCCAGCAGCTTAACCGCGCCGGATCATTGGAATTCACCCCTCCACTTT; CDR3 protein: CASSLTAPDHWNSPLHF; V gene: TRBV7-3; J gene: TRBJ1-6; D gene: -; clone size: few
CDR3 DNA: TGTGCCAGCAGCTTAGTAGACAGCCGGGGTAATGAGCAGTTCTTC; CDR3 protein: CASSLVDSRGNEQFF; V gene: TRBV7-6; J gene: TRBJ2-1; D gene: -; clone size: few
CDR3 DNA: TGTGCCAGCAGTGCCCCCGGGATCCCACTATACGAGCAGTACTTC; CDR3 protein: CASSAPGIPLYEQYF; V gene: TRBV25-1; J gene: TRBJ2-7; D gene: -; clone size: -
CDR3 DNA: TGTGCCAGCAGCCTCCGGGACAGTCGCTCTGGGGCCAACGTCCTGACTTTC; CDR3 protein: CASSLRDSRSGANVLTF; V gene: TRBV11-2; J gene: TRBJ2-6; D gene: TRBD1; clone size: -
CDR3 DNA: TGTGCCAGCAGGTGGGCAGGGGGGTTCGACACTGAAGCTTTCTTT; CDR3 protein: CASRWAGGFDTEAFF; V gene: TRBV6-5; J gene: TRBJ1-1; D gene: TRBD1; clone size: -
CDR3 DNA: TGTGCCAGCAGCTTAGGGCAGCGGGGGACTGAAGCTTTCTTT; CDR3 protein: CASSLGQRGTEAFF; V gene: TRBV7-9; J gene: TRBJ1-1; D gene: -; clone size: -
CDR3 DNA: TGTGCCAGCAGCCCAATGGACGGGGAGGGTCCCTATCAGCCCCAGCATTTT; CDR3 protein: CASSPMDGEGPYQPQHF; V gene: TRBV9; J gene: TRBJ1-5; D gene: -; clone size: -
CDR3 DNA: TGTGCCAGCAGTTTAGATCACAAGTCTCACTATGGCTACACCTTC; CDR3 protein: CASSLDHKSHYGYTF; V gene: TRBV27; J gene: TRBJ1-2; D gene: -; clone size: -
CDR3 DNA: TGCGCCAGCAGTCGAGGGTCCGGGGAGCTGTTTTTT; CDR3 protein: CASSRGSGELFF; V gene: TRBV4-1; J gene: TRBJ2-2; D gene: -; clone size: once
CDR3 DNA: TGTGCCAGCAGCTTAGAAGGGTTTGGCTACACCTTC; CDR3 protein: CASSLEGFGYTF; V gene: TRBV7-9; J gene: TRBJ1-2; D gene: -; clone size: once